This T cell receptor beta chain was found in a study of T cells in tuberculosis. The overall study: A South African cohort included IGRA-negative adolescents, latently infected IGRA-positive adolescents and adults with active tuberculosis. Overall study findings and caveats: Samples were chosen by availability of cryopreserved specimens. Smaller alpha distances in active tuberculosis partly reflected shorter CDR3-alpha lengths.

In the case of this clone: As yet, its antigen is unknown.

The CDR3 contains 14 residues. Germline-derived CDR1 and CDR2 are SGDLS and YYNGEE. V shed 5 bases and J 5 bases; nucleotides not matched to a gene: 5. Sequencing was performed with immunoSEQ multiplex PCR; in TCRdb, only in-frame clones are kept and a portion is missing. This sample has tens of thousands of clones, with roughly nine tenths found just once. The sample was PBMCs. The chain recombines TRBV9 with TRBJ2-5, with 11 bases aligning to TRBD2. The sequence was collected from a donor under 30 with latent tuberculosis or without tuberculosis infection. Here the CDR3 reads CASSNSGGAETQYF. In nucleotides, the CDR3 is TGTGCCAGCAGTAATAGCGGGGGGGCCGAGACCCAGTACTTC.